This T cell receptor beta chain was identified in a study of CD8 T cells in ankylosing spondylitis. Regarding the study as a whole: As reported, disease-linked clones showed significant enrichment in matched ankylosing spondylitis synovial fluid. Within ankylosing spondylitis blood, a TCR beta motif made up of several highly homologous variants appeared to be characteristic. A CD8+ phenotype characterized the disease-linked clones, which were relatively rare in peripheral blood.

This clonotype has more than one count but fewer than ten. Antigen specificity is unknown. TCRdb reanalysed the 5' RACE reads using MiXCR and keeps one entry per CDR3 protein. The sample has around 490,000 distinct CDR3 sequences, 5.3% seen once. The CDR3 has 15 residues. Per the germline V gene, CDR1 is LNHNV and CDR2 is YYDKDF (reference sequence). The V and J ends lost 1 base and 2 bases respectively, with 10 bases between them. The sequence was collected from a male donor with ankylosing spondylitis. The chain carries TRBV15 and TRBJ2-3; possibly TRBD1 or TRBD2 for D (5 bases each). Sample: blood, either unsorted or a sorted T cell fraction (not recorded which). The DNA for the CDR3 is TGTGCCACCAGCAGAGCCGGGACCTACACAGATACGCAGTATTTT. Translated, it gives CATSRAGTYTDTQYF.